The 2 T cell receptor beta chains reported below all come from one sample, sequenced in a study of CD8+CD57+ T cells in acquired aplastic anemia. Profiles of TCR beta VDJ and CDR3 were generated from a genomic DNA template. From the reads, TCRdb called clonotypes with MiXCR, one entry per CDR3 protein. Of about 170,000 distinct CDR3 sequences listed, about 60% are singletons. The sample taken for sequencing was sorted CD4+, CD8+, or CD8+CD57+ T cells (not recorded which) from PBMCs. These receptors originate from a human donor in good health.

This clonotype appeared many times. V and J are TRBV11-2 and TRBJ2-7, with a possible D match to TRBD1 (6 bases). The length of the CDR3 is 15 residues. V was cut by 1 base and J by 3 bases, with 13 bases left in between. Looked up from germline, CDR1 is SGHAT and CDR2 is FQNNGV. CDR3 in DNA: TGTGCCAGCAGCTTAGGGCAGGGGTATGGCTACGAGCAGTACTTC. Its protein product is CASSLGQGYGYEQYF.

J is TRBJ2-1 and V is TRBV7-2; 13 nucleotides line up with TRBD2. Germline V CDR1 and CDR2: SGHTA, FQGNSA. The CDR3 extends over 20 amino acids. J gave up 4 bases and V 1 base, and 13 bases lay outside the gene matches. As DNA, the CDR3 is TGTGCCAGCAGCTTAGTGGCGACTAGCGGGGGGAGGCGTGCATACAATGAGCAGTTCTTC. Amino acid sequence: CASSLVATSGGRRAYNEQFF.